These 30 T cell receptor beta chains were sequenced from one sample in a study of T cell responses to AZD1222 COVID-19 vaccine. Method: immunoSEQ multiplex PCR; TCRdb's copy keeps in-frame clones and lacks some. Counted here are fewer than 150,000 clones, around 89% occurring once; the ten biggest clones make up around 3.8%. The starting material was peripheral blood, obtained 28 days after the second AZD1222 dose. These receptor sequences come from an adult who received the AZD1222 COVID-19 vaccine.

The CDR3 sequence is CASSEADTQYF. The CDR3 nucleotides are TGCGCCAGCAGCGAGGCTGATACGCAGTATTTT. The chain couples TRBV5-1 to TRBJ2-3; D gene ambiguous. The CDR3 has 11 residues. V was pared by 4 bases and J by 6 bases, with 6 bases between. Germline V gene lookup returns CDR1 SGHRS and CDR2 YFSETQ.

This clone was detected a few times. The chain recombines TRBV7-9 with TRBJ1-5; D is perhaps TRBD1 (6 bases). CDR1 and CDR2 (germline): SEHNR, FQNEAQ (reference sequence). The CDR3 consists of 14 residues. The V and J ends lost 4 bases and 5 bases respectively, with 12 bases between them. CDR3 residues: CASSSGGAYQPQHF. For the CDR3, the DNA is TGTGCCAGCAGCTCGGGGGGGGCATATCAGCCCCAGCATTTT.

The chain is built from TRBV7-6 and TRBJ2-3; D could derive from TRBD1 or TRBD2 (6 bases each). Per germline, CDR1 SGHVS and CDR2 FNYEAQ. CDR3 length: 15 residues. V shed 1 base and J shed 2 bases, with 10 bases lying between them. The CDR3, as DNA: TGTGCCAGCAGCTTAGACGGGGGCGACACAGATACGCAGTATTTT. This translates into CASSLDGGDTDTQYF.

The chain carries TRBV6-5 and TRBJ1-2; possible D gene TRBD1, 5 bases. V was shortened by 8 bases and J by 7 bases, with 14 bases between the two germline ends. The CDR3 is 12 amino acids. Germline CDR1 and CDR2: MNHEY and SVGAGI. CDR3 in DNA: TGTGCCAGCGTTAAGGGGATCCTTGGCTACACCTTC. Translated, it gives CASVKGILGYTF.

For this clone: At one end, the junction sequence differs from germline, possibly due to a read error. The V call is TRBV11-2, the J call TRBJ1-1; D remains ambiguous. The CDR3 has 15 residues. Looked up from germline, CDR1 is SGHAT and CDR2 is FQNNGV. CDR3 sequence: CASRLEFSRTTEAFF. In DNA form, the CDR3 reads TGTGCCAGCAGATTAGAGTTCAGCCGGACCACTGAAGCTTTCTTT.

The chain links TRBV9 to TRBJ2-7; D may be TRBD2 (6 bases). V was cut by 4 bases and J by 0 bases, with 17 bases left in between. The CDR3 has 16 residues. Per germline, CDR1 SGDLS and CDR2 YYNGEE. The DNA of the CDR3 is TGTGCCAGCAGCCCCACCCGGCTAGCGAACTCCTACGAGCAGTACTTC. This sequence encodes CASSPTRLANSYEQYF.

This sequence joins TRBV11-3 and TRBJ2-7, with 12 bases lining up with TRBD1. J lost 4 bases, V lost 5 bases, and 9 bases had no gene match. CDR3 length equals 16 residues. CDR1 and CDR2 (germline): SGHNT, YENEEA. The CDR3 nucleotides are TGTGCCAGCAGCCCTCCGGGGGACAGGGGGCGATACGAGCAGTACTTC. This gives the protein CASSPPGDRGRYEQYF.

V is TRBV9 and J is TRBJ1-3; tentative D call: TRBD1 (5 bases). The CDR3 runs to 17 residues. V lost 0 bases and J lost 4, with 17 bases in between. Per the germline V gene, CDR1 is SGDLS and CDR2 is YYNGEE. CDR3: CASSVATGLNLGNTIYF. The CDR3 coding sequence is TGTGCCAGCAGCGTAGCTACAGGACTCAACTTGGGAAACACCATATATTTT.

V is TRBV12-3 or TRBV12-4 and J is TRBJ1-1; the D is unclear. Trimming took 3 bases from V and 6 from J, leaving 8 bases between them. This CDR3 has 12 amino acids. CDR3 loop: CASSFQSAEAFF. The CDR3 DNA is TGTGCCAGCAGTTTTCAGTCAGCTGAAGCTTTCTTT.

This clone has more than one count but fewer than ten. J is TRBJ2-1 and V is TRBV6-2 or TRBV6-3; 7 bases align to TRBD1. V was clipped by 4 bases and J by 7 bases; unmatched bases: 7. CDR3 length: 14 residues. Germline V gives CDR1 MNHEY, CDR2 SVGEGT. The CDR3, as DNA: TGTGCCAGCAGTTTCGAGGCAGGGGGTAATGAGCAGTTCTTC. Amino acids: CASSFEAGGNEQFF.

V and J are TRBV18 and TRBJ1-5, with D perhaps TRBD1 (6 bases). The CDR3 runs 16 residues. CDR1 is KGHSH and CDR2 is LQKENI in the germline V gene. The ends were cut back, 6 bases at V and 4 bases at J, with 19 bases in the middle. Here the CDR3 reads CASSSNPGGTNQPQHF. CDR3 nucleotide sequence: TGTGCCAGCTCCTCCAACCCCGGGGGCACTAATCAGCCCCAGCATTTT.

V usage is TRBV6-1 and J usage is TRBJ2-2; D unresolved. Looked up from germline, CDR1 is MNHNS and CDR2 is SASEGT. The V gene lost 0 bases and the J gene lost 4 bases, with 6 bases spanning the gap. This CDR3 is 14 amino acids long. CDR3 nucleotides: TGTGCCAGCAGTGAAGCAGGGTTCACCGGGGAGCTGTTTTTT. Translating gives CASSEAGFTGELFF.

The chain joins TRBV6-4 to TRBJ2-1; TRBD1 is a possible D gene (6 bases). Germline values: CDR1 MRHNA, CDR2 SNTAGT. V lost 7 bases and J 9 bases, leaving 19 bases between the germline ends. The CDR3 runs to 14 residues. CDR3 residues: CASTPSPGVGEQFF. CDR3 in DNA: TGTGCCAGCACTCCCTCTCCAGGGGTGGGTGAGCAGTTCTTC.

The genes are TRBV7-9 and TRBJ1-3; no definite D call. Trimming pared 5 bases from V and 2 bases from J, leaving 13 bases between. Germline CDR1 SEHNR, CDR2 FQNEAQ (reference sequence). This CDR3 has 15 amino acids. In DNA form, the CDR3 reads TGTGCCAGCAGCGCAGATCCTCTCCCTGGAAACACCATATATTTT. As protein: CASSADPLPGNTIYF.

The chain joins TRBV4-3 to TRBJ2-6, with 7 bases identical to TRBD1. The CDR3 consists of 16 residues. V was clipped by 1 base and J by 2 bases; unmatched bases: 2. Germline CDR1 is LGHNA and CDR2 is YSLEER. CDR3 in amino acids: CASSQATGTGANVLTF. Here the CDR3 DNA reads TGCGCCAGCAGCCAAGCGACAGGGACTGGGGCCAACGTCCTGACTTTC.

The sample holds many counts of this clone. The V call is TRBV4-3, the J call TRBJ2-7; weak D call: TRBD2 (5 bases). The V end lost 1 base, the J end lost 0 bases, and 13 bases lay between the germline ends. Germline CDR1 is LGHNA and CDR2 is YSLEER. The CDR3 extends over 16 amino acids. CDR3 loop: CASSQVPSGSSYEQYF. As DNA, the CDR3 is TGCGCCAGCAGCCAAGTGCCCAGCGGAAGCTCCTACGAGCAGTACTTC.

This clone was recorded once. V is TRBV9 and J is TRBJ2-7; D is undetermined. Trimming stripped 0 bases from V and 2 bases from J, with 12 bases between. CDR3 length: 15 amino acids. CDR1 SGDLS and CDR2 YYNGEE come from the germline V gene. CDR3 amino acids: CASSVATGLPYEQYF. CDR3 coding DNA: TGTGCCAGCAGCGTAGCTACCGGGCTGCCCTACGAGCAGTACTTC.

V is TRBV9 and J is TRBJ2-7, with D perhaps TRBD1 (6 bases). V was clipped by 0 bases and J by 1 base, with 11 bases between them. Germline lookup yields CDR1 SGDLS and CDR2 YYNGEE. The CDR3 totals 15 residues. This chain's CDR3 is CASSVGGPASYEQYF. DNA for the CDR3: TGTGCCAGCAGCGTAGGGGGGCCGGCGTCCTACGAGCAGTACTTC.

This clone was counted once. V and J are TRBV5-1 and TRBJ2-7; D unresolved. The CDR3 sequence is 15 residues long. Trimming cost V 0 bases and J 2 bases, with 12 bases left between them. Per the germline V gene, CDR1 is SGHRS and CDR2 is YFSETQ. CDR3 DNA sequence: TGCGCCAGCAGCTTGGAGGCAAGTCCTACCTACGAGCAGTACTTC. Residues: CASSLEASPTYEQYF.

The CDR3 is CASSRTATNQPQHF. Written as DNA, the CDR3 is TGTGCCAGCAGTCGGACCGCAACAAATCAGCCCCAGCATTTT. V gene TRBV6-2 or TRBV6-3 combines with J gene TRBJ1-5; D not certain. Germline CDR1 is MNHEY and CDR2 is SVGEGT. Trimming pared 5 bases from V and 4 bases from J, leaving 12 bases between. The CDR3 length is 14 residues.

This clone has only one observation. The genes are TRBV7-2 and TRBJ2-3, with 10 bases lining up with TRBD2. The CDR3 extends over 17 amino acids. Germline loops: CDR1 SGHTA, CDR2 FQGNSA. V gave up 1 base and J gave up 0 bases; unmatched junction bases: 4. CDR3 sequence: CASSLVGLAVSTDTQYF. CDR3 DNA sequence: TGTGCCAGCAGCTTAGTCGGACTAGCGGTCAGCACAGATACGCAGTATTTT.

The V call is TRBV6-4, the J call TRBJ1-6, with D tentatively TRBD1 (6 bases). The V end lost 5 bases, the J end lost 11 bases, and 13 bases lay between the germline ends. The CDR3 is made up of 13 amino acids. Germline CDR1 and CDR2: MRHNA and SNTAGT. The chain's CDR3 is CASSQNRETPLHF. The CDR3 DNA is TGTGCCAGCAGTCAGAACAGGGAAACACCCCTCCACTTT.

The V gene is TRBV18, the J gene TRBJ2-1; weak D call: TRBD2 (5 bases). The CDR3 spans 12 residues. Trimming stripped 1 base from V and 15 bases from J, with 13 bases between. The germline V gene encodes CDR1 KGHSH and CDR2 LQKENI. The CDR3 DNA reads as TGTGCCAGCTCACCACTACCGGGATCGCCGTTCTTC. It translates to CASSPLPGSPFF. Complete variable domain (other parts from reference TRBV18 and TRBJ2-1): NAGVMQNPRHLVRRRGQEARLRCSPMKGHSHVYWYRQLPEEGLKFMVYLQKENIIDESGMPKERFSAEFPKEGPSILRIQQVVRGDSAAYFCASSPLPGSPFFGPGTRLTVL.

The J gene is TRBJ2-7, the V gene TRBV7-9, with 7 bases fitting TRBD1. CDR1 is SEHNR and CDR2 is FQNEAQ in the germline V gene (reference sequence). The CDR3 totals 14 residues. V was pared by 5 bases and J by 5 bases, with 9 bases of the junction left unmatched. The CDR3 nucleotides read TGTGCCAGCAGCCTCCGGGACAGTAACGACGAGCAGTACTTC. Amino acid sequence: CASSLRDSNDEQYF.

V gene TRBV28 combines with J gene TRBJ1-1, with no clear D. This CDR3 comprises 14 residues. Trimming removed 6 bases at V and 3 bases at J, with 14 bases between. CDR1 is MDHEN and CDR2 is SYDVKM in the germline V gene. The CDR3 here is CASRDSVWDTEAFF. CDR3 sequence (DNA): TGTGCCAGCAGAGACTCCGTTTGGGACACTGAAGCTTTCTTT. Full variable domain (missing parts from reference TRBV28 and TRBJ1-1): DVKVTQSSRYLVKRTGEKVFLECVQDMDHENMFWYRQDPGLGLRLIYFSYDVKMKEKGDIPEGYSVSREKKERFSLILESASTNQTSMYLCASRDSVWDTEAFFGQGTRLTVV.

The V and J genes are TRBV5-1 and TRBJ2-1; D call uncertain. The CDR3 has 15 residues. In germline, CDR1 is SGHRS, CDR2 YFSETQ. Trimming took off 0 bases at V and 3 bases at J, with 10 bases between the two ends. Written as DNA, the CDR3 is TGCGCCAGCAGCTTGGGACTTGTAGACTACAATGAGCAGTTCTTC. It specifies CASSLGLVDYNEQFF.

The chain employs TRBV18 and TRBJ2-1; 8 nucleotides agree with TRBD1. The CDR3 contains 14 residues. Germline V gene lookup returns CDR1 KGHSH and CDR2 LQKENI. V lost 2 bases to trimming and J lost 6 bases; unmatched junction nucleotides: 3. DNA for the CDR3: TGTGCCAGCTCACCATACACAGGGGGCAATGAGCAGTTCTTC. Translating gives CASSPYTGGNEQFF.

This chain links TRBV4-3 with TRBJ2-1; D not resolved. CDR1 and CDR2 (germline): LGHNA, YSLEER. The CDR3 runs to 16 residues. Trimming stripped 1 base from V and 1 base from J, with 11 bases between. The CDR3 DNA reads TGCGCCAGCAGCCAAGGCTTGATGGTTTCCTACAATGAGCAGTTCTTC. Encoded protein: CASSQGLMVSYNEQFF.

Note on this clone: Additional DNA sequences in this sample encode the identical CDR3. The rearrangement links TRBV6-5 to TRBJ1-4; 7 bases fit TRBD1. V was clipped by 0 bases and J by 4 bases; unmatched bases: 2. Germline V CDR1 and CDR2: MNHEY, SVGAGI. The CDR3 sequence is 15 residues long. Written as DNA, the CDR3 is TGTGCCAGCAGTTACTCGGGACAGATTAATGAAAAACTGTTTTTT. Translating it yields CASSYSGQINEKLFF.

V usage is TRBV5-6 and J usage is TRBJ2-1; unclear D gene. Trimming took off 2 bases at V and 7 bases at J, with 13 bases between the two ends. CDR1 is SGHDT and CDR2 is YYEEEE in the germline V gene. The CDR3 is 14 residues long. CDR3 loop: CASSFGRVENEQFF. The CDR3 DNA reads TGTGCCAGCAGCTTTGGAAGGGTTGAAAATGAGCAGTTCTTC.